This TCR beta chain was recovered during a study of T cell changes during pregnancy in multiple sclerosis. Germline CDR1 MDHEN, CDR2 SYDVKM. There are 17 residues in the CDR3. Trimming left V 1 base short and J 0 bases short, with 16 bases between. The table came from immunoSEQ multiplex PCR; TCRdb's copy has only in-frame clones and leaves some out. There are about 83,000 clones in the sample; approximately 91% occur only once, and 3.5% to 4% lies in the top ten. The chain carries TRBV28 and TRBJ2-7; D gene unclear. The receptor's source is a female donor in good health, serving as a control in a pregnancy study. Some clones in this sample may be carry-over from other donors' samples. This specimen was PBMCs, taken in the first trimester of pregnancy. The CDR3 DNA sequence: TGTGCCAGCAGTTTATCTTCCCCGACAATCAGCTCCTACGAGCAGTACTTC. The encoded protein is CASSLSSPTISSYEQYF.